The T cell receptor beta chain described here comes from a study of human T cells and chemical hapten exposure. As for the study in general: Upper-back patch tests with 0.01% DPC were read at 6 days. The study enrolled mostly female patients with alopecia areata, totalis or universalis.

Time point here: patch test 2, 6 weeks after DPC sensitization. Treatment in this sample: therapeutic diphenylcyclopropenone sensitization with weekly scalp DPC. Total RNA extraction was carried out from unfractionated whole blood. Germline lookup yields CDR1 DFQATT and CDR2 SNEGSKA (reference sequence). The length of the CDR3 is 16 residues. The trim removed 6 bases at V and 1 base at J, leaving 14 bases unmatched. TCRdb passed the RACE reads through MiXCR, listing each CDR3 protein once. The data show roughly 120,000 distinct CDR3 sequences, 9.2% seen once. This clonotype was seen only a few times. The sample here was whole blood, taken in connection with sensitization to the hapten diphenylcyclopropenone (DPC). The chain employs TRBV20-1 and TRBJ2-7; 8 nucleotides match TRBD1. This clonotype was sampled from a woman aged 40 to 55 with alopecia areata. Some clones in this sample may be carry-over from other donors' samples. The CDR3 loop is CSARTGTGQESYEQYF. The DNA of the CDR3 is TGCAGTGCCCGAACCGGGACAGGACAAGAATCCTACGAGCAGTACTTC.